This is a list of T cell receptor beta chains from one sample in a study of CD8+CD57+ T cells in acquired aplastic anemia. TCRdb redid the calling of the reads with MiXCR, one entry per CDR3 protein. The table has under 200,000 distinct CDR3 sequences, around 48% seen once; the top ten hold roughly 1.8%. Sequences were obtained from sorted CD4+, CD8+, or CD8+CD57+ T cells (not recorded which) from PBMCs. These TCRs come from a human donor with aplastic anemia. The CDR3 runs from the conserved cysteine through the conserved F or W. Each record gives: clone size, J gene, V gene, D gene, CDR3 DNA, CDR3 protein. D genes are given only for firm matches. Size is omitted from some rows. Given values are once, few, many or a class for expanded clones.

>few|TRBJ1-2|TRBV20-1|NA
TGCAGTGCTAGTACAGGTCGCAGCTATGGCTACACCTTC
CSASTGRSYGYTF
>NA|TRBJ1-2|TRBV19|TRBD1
TGTGCCAGTCTCAACAGGGGGATTACCTATGGCTACACCTTC
CASLNRGITYGYTF
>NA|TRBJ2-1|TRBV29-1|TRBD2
TGCAGCGTTGAAGGACTAGCGGGGGACAACGAGCAGTTCTTC
CSVEGLAGDNEQFF
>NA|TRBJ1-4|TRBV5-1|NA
TGCGCCAGCTCAAGGGACGGACGGTCAGAAAAACTGTTTTTT
CASSRDGRSEKLFF
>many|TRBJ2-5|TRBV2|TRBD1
TGTGCCAGCAGTTCCCGGGACAGAGGCCCCCAAGAGACCCAGTACTTC
CASSSRDRGPQETQYF
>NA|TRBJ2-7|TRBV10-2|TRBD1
TGCGCCAGCAGGAAGGGACAGGGAACCTACGAGCAGTACTTC
CASRKGQGTYEQYF
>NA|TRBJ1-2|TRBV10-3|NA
TGTGCCATCAGTGAGTCCCTCCGCTGGGGCTACACCTTC
CAISESLRWGYTF
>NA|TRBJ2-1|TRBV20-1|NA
TGCAGTGCTAGTCCGGTAGGTCAGCAGTCTTACAATGAGCAGTTCTTC
CSASPVGQQSYNEQFF
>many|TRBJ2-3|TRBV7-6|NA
TGTGCCAGCAGCTTAGAGGACGGTTTCACAGATACGCAGTATTTT
CASSLEDGFTDTQYF
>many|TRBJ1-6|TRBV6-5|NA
TGTGCCAGCAGTTACTCCGACACTCGGCGGGGTTCACCCCTCCACTTT
CASSYSDTRRGSPLHF
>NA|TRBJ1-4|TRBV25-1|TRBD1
TGTGCCAGCAGTTCACAGGGGAGCGGTGAAAAACTGTTTTTC
CASSSQGSGEKLFF
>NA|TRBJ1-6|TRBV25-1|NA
TGTGCCAGCAGCTTAGGGGGGGGGCAGGGCATTAATTCACCCCTCCACTTT
CASSLGGGQGINSPLHF
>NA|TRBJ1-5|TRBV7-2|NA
TGTGCCAGCAGCTTAGGAGGGGACACGCGAAATCAGCCCCAGCATTTT
CASSLGGDTRNQPQHF
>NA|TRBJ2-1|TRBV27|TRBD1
TGTGCCAGCAGTTTATTAATCTCGGGACAGGGAGACGAGCAGTTCTTC
CASSLLISGQGDEQFF
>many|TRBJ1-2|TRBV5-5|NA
TGTGCCAGCAGCTTGGCCAATCGGGGGGCAGGAGGCTACACCTTC
CASSLANRGAGGYTF
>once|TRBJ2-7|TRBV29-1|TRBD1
TGCAGCGTTTGGGACAGGGGCTTTAGCGAGCAGTACTTC
CSVWDRGFSEQYF
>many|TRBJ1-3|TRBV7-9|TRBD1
TGTGCCAGCAGCCAGAGGACAGGGACGGAGTATAAGGCCCGAAACACCATATATTTT
CASSQRTGTEYKARNTIYF
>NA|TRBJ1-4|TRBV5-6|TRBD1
TGTGCCAGCAGCTATGCGGGACAGGGAAATGAAAAACTGTTTTTT
CASSYAGQGNEKLFF
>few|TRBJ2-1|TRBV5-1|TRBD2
TGCGCCAGCAGCTTCGGGACTAGCGGGAGGGGGCCTTACAATGAGCAGTTCTTC
CASSFGTSGRGPYNEQFF
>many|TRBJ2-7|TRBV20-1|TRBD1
TGCAGTGCTAGAGATCTCGGGACAGGGGGCTACGAGCAGTACTTC
CSARDLGTGGYEQYF
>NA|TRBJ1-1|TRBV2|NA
TGTGCCGCCGCCTCGTACACTGAAGCTTTCTTT
CAAASYTEAFF
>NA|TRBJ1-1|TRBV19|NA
TGTGCCAGTAGGCCTCTGGGGGGAAACACTGAAGCTTTCTTT
CASRPLGGNTEAFF
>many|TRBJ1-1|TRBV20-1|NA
TGCAGTGCTAGAGATGTCAGGGGAAACTCTGAAGCTTTCTTT
CSARDVRGNSEAFF
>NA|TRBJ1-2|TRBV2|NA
TGTGCCAGCACTACCCACCAGGTCAGGGCTAACTATGGCTACACCTTC
CASTTHQVRANYGYTF
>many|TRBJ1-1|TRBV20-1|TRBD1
TGCAGTGCTACCGGGACAGTTCTGAACACTGAAGCTTTCTTT
CSATGTVLNTEAFF
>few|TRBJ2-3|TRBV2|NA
TGTGCCAGCAGTCCCACAGATACGCAGTATTTT
CASSPTDTQYF